The source of this T cell receptor (beta chain) is a study of cytomegalovirus exposure and HLA in healthy donors. Primers for the PCR totalled 60 Vbeta and 13 Jbeta. Only in-frame clones appear in the TCRdb table, and some are missing; sequencing was by immunoSEQ multiplex PCR. The repertoire holds about 140,000 clones, with about two thirds as singletons. Notes on the study in general: Most TCR sequences showed up rarely, but some public TCRs showed up in many donors.

There are 15 residues in the CDR3. The junction had 12 bases not matched to a gene; V was cut back by 4 bases and J by 6 bases. Germline CDR1 is SGHDT and CDR2 is YYEEEE. Within the sample, this clone is medium-sized. The antigen is not known. This sample includes further DNA sequences coding for the same CDR3. The rearrangement links TRBV5-6 to TRBJ1-2, with TRBD1 identical over 7 bases. This sequence originates from a man aged 45 to 65 in good health and CMV-seropositive. Sequencing was performed on PBMCs. The DNA of the CDR3 is TGTGCCAGCAGCCCAACGACAGGGACAGTTGATGGCTACACCTTC. This codes for CASSPTTGTVDGYTF.